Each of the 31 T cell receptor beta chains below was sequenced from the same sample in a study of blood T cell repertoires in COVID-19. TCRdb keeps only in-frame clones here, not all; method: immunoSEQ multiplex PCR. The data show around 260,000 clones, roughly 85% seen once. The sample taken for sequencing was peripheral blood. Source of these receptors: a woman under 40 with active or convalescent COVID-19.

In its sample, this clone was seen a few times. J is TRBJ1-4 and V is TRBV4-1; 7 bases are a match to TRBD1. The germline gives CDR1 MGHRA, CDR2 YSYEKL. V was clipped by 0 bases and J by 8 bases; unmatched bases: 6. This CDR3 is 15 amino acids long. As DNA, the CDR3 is TGCGCCAGCAGCCAAGATTCGGGACAGCGGGAAAAACTGTTTTTT. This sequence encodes CASSQDSGQREKLFF.

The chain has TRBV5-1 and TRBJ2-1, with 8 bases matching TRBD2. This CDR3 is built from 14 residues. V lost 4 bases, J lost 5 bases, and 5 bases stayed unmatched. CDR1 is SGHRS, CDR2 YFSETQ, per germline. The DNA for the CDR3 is TGCGCCAGCAGCGATCGGGGGGGGGACAATGAGCAGTTCTTC. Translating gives CASSDRGGDNEQFF. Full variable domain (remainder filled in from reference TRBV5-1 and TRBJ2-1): KAGVTQTPRYLIKTRGQQVTLSCSPISGHRSVSWYQQTPGQGLQFLFEYFSETQRNKGNFPGRFSGRQFSNSRSEMNVSTLELGDSALYLCASSDRGGDNEQFFGPGTRLTVL.

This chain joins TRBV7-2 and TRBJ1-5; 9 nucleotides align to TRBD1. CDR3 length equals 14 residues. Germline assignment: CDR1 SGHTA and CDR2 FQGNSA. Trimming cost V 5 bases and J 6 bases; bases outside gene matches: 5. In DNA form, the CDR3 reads TGTGCCAGCAGCCGGACAGGGGCAAGTCAGCCCCAGCATTTT. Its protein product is CASSRTGASQPQHF.

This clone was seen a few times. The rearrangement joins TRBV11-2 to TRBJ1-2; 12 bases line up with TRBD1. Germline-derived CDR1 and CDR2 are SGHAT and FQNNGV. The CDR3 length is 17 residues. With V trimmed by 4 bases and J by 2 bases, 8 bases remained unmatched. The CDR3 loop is CASSSDGGQGANYGYTF. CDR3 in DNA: TGTGCCAGCAGCTCCGACGGGGGACAGGGGGCAAACTATGGCTACACCTTC.

Here the CDR3 DNA reads TGTGCCAGCAGTTTATTACACAGGGGGGTGAACACTGAAGCTTTCTTT. Protein: CASSLLHRGVNTEAFF. V usage is TRBV28 and J usage is TRBJ1-1; TRBD1 agrees at 8 bases. V was clipped by 1 base and J by 0 bases; unmatched bases: 4. The CDR3 length is 16 residues. Germline-derived CDR1 and CDR2 are MDHEN and SYDVKM.

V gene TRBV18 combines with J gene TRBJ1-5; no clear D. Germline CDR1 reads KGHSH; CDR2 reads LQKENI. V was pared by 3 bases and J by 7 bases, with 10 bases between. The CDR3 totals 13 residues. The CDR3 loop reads CASSPIAGQPQHF. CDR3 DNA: TGTGCCAGCTCACCGATAGCGGGGCAGCCCCAGCATTTT.

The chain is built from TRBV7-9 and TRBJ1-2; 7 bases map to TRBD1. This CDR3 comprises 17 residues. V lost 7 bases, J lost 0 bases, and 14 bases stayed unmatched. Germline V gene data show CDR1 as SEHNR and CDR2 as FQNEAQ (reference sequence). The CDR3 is CASTSTGTVSANYGYTF. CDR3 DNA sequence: TGTGCCAGCACCTCGACCGGGACAGTTTCAGCTAACTATGGCTACACCTTC.

CDR3 DNA: TGTGCCAGCAGTTCTAGGGAGTGGGAGACCCAGTACTTC. Amino acids: CASSSREWETQYF. The J gene is TRBJ2-5, the V gene TRBV6-6; D may be TRBD2 (5 bases). Germline assignment: CDR1 MNHNY and CDR2 SVGAGI (reference sequence). The CDR3 spans 13 residues. V lost 4 bases and J lost 5, with 11 bases in between.

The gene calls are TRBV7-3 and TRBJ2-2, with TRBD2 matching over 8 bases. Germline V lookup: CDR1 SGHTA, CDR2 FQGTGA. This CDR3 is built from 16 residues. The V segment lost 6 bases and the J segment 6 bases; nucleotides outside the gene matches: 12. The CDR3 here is CASSLHGTSLPGELFF. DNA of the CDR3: TGTGCCAGCAGTTTGCACGGGACTAGTCTCCCCGGGGAGCTGTTTTTT. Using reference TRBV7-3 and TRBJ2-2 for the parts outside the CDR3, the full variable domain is GAGVSQTPSNKVTEKGKYVELRCDPISGHTALYWYRQSLGQGPEFLIYFQGTGAADDSGLPNDRFFAVRPEGSVSTLKIQRTERGDSAVYLCASSLHGTSLPGELFFGEGSRLTVL.

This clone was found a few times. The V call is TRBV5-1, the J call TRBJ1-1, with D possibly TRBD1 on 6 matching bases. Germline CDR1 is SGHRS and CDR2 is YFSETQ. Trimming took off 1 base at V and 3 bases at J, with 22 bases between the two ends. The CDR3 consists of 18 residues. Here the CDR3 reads CASSLTLQGRGQDTEAFF. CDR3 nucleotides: TGCGCCAGCAGCTTGACGCTACAGGGAAGGGGCCAGGACACTGAAGCTTTCTTT.

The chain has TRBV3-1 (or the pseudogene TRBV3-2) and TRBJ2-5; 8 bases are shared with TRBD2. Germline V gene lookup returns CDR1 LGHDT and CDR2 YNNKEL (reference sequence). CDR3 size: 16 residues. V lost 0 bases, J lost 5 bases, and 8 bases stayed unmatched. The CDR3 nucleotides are TGTGCCAGCAGCCAAGATTTTGGGCTAGCGGGTGAGACCCAGTACTTC. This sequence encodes CASSQDFGLAGETQYF.

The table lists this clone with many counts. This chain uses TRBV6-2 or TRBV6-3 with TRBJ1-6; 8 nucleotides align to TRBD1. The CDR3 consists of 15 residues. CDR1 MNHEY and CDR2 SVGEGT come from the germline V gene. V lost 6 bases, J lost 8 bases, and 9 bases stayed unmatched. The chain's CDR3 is CASSDGQGGHSPLHF. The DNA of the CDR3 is TGTGCCAGCAGCGACGGACAGGGAGGGCATTCACCCCTCCACTTT.

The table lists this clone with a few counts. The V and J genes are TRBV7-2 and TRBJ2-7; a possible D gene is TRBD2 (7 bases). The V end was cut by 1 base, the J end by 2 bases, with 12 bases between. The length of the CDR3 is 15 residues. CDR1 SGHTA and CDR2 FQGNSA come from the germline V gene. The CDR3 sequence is CASSLVGGGAYEQYF. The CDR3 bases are TGTGCCAGCAGCTTAGTCGGCGGGGGCGCCTACGAGCAGTACTTC.

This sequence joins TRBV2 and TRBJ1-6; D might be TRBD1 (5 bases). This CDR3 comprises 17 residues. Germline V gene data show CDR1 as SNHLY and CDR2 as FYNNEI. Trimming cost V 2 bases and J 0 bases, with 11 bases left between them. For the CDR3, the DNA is TGTGCCAGCAGTGAACGGGGGTCGGTCTCCTATAATTCACCCCTCCACTTT. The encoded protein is CASSERGSVSYNSPLHF.

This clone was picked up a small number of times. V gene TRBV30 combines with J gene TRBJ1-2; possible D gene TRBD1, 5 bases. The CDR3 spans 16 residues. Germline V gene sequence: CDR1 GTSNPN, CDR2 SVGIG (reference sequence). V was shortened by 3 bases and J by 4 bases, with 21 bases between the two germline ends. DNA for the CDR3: TGTGCCTGGAGCAAAAAAGGGGCGTTACTCTCCTATGGCTACACCTTC. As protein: CAWSKKGALLSYGYTF.

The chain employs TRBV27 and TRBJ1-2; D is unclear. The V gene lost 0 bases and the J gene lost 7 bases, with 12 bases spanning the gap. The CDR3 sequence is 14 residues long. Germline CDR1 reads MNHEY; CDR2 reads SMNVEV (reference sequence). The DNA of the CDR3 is TGTGCCAGCAGTTTATCCGCAGGTGTCGCTGGCTACACCTTC. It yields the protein CASSLSAGVAGYTF.

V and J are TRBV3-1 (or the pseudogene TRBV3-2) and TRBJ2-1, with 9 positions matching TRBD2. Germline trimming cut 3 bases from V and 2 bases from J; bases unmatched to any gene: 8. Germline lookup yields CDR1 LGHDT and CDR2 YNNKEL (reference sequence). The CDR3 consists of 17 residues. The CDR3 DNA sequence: TGTGCCAGCAGCCAGACTTGGCGGGGGGGTGCCTACAATGAGCAGTTCTTC. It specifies CASSQTWRGGAYNEQFF.

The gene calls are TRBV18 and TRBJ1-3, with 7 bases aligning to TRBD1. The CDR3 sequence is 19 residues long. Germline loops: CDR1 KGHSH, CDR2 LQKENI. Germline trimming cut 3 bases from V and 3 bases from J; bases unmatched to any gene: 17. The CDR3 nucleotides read TGTGCCAGCTCACCCCTACCACCCTTGACAGGGAAGGATGGAAACACCATATATTTT. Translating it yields CASSPLPPLTGKDGNTIYF.

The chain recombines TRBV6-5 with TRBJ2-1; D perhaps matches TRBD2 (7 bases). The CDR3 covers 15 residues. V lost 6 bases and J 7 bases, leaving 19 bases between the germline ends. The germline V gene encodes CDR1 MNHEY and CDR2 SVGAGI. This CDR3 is CASRRLRGGANEQFF. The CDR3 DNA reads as TGTGCCAGCAGACGCCTGAGGGGGGGGGCGAATGAGCAGTTCTTC.

CDR3 nucleotides: TGTGCCAGCAGCCTCGTTCCGTACACCGGGGAGCTGTTTTTT. Translating it yields CASSLVPYTGELFF. This chain joins TRBV7-2 and TRBJ2-2; D is undetermined. This CDR3 comprises 14 residues. Germline V CDR1 and CDR2: SGHTA, FQGNSA. V was pared by 5 bases and J by 3 bases, with 10 bases between.

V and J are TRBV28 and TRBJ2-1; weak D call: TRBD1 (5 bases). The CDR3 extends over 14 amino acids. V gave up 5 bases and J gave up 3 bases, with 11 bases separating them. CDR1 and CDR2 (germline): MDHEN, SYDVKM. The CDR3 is CASSDLTDYNEQFF. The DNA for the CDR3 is TGTGCCAGCAGTGACCTGACAGACTACAATGAGCAGTTCTTC.

The CDR3 loop reads CASSWDTTNEKLFF. In DNA form, the CDR3 reads TGTGCCAGCAGCTGGGACACAACTAATGAAAAACTGTTTTTT. The chain has TRBV7-9 and TRBJ1-4; D is possibly TRBD1 (6 bases). V was clipped by 4 bases and J by 0 bases, with 6 bases between them. The CDR3 extends over 14 amino acids. Germline V gene data show CDR1 as SEHNR and CDR2 as FQNEAQ (reference sequence).

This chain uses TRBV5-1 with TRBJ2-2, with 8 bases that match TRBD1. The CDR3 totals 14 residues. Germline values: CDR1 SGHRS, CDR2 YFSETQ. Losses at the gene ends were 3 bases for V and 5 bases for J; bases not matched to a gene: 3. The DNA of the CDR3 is TGCGCCAGCAGCTCTGGGACAGGAACCGGGGAGCTGTTTTTT. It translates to CASSSGTGTGELFF.

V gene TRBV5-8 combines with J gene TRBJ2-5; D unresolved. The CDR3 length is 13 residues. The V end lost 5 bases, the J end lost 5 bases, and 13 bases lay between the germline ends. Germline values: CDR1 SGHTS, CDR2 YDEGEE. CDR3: CASRITPEETQYF. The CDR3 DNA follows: TGTGCCAGCAGAATTACCCCTGAGGAGACCCAGTACTTC.

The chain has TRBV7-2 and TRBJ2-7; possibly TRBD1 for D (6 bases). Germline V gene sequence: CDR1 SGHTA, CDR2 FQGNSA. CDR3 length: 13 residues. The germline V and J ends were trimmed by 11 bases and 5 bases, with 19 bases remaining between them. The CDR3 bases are TGTGCCTCGGGGACACCCCTCTGGAACGAGCAGTACTTC. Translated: CASGTPLWNEQYF.

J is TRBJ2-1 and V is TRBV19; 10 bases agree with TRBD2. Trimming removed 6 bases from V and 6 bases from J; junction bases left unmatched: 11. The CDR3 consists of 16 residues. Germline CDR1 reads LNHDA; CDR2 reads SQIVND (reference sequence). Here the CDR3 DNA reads TGTGCCAGTAGCCCCTTTACTAGCGGGGTTTCCAATGAGCAGTTCTTC. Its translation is CASSPFTSGVSNEQFF.

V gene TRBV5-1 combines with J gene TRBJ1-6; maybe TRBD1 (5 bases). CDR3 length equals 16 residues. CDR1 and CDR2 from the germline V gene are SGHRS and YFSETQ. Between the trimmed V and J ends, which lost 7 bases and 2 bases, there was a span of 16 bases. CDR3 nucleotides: TGCGCCAGCGCCTTGTCAGGGCCTACCTATAATTCACCCCTCCACTTT. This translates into CASALSGPTYNSPLHF. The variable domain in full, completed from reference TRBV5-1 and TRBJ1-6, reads KAGVTQTPRYLIKTRGQQVTLSCSPISGHRSVSWYQQTPGQGLQFLFEYFSETQRNKGNFPGRFSGRQFSNSRSEMNVSTLELGDSALYLCASALSGPTYNSPLHFGNGTRLTVT.

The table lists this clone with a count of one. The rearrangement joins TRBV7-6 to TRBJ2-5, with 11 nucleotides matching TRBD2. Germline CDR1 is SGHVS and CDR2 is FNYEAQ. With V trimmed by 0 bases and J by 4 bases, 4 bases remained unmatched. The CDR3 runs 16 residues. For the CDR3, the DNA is TGTGCCAGCAGCTTAGCCGGGACTAGCGGCGGAGAGACCCAGTACTTC. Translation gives CASSLAGTSGGETQYF.

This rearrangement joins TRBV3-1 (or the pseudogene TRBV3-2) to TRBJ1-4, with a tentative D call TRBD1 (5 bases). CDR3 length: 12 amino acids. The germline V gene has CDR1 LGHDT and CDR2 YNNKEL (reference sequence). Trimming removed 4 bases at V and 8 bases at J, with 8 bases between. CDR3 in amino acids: CASSRGGEKLFF. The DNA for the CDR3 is TGTGCCAGCAGCCGGGGGGGGGAAAAACTGTTTTTT.

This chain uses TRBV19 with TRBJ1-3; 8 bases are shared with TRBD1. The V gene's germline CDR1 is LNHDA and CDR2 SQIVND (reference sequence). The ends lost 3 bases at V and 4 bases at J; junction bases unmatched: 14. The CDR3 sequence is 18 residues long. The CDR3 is CASSIGRGRVGSGNTIYF. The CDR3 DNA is TGTGCCAGTAGTATTGGCAGGGGGCGAGTCGGATCCGGAAACACCATATATTTT.

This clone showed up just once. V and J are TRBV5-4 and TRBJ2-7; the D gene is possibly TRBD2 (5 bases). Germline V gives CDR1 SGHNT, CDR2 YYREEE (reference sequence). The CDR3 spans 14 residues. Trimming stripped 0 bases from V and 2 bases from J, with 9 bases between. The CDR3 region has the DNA TGTGCCAGCAGCTTGGGGGGAGCCACCTACGAGCAGTACTTC. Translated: CASSLGGATYEQYF.